This entry features one T cell receptor beta chain sequence. Method: immunoSEQ multiplex PCR; TCRdb's copy keeps in-frame clones and lacks some. The table has about 660,000 clones, 85% to 90% seen once. This specimen comes from a study of shared T cell receptors in the human thymus. The CDR3 covers 18 residues. The V segment lost 5 bases and the J segment 0 bases; nucleotides outside the gene matches: 10. The germline CDR1 and CDR2 sequences are SGHAT and FQNNGV. These data were also reused for a study on human thymus T cells.

The V gene is TRBV11-2, the J gene TRBJ2-1, with 10 nucleotides matching TRBD2. The sample was thymocytes. The receptor was isolated from a boy under two years old with a congenital heart defect. CDR3 in DNA: TGTGCCAGCAGCCGGAGACTAGCGGGCCCAAGCTCCTACAATGAGCAGTTCTTC. Translating gives CASSRRLAGPSSYNEQFF.